These 5 T cell receptor beta chains originate from one sample sequenced in a study of OX40 agonist ivuxolimab in advanced cancers. Clones were read by immunoSEQ multiplex PCR, and TCRdb kept only the in-frame ones, dropping some. The sample holds 77,000 or so clones; roughly 92% are singletons and the top ten take approximately 11%. The sequencing here drew on CD4+ or CD8+ T cells sorted from blood, taken in a trial of the OX40 agonist ivuxolimab. The receptors derive from an adult with an advanced solid tumor such as melanoma, head and neck, liver or kidney cancer.

The V gene is TRBV25-1, the J gene TRBJ1-4; D perhaps matches TRBD1 (6 bases). V was trimmed by 4 bases and J by 0 bases, leaving 12 bases between them. CDR3 length: 16 residues. From germline, CDR1 is MGHDK and CDR2 SYGVNS. CDR3 sequence: CASSAEGGATNEKLFF. The CDR3 region has the DNA TGTGCCAGCAGTGCGGAGGGGGGGGCAACTAATGAAAAACTGTTTTTT.

The chain uses TRBV7-8 and TRBJ1-5; D call uncertain. CDR1 is SGHVS, CDR2 FQNEAQ, per germline. The CDR3 is 13 residues long. The V end was cut by 0 bases, the J end by 5 bases, with 5 bases between. The CDR3 spells CASSLARDQPQHF. The CDR3 DNA follows: TGTGCCAGCAGCTTAGCGCGGGATCAGCCCCAGCATTTT.

The gene calls are TRBV15 and TRBJ1-3, with D maybe TRBD1 (6 bases). Trimming pared 5 bases from V and 4 bases from J, leaving 18 bases between. Looked up from germline, CDR1 is LNHNV and CDR2 is YYDKDF (reference sequence). This CDR3 has 16 amino acids. The CDR3 DNA reads TGTGCCACCAGCGGAACCAGGGGAGGGGGAGGAAACACCATATATTTT. It yields the protein CATSGTRGGGGNTIYF.

V is TRBV18 and J is TRBJ2-3; 11 bases line up with TRBD1. J was trimmed by 4 bases and V by 5 bases; bases with no gene match: 5. The CDR3 has 15 amino acids. Germline assignment: CDR1 KGHSH and CDR2 LQKENI. CDR3 nucleotide sequence: TGTGCCAGCTCAGGACAGGGGGCCCGGCCAGATACGCAGTATTTT. As protein: CASSGQGARPDTQYF.

V gene TRBV4-3 combines with J gene TRBJ2-1; TRBD2 matches at 7 bases. This CDR3 has 16 amino acids. Germline trimming cut 0 bases from V and 3 bases from J; bases unmatched to any gene: 5. Germline-derived CDR1 and CDR2 are LGHNA and YSLEER. This CDR3 is CASSQDLGGGYNEQFF. CDR3 DNA sequence: TGCGCCAGCAGCCAAGATTTGGGGGGGGGCTACAATGAGCAGTTCTTC.